A selection of T cell receptor beta chains follows, all from one sample in a study of early T cells in non-severe SARS-CoV-2 infection. Using its own MiXCR run on the 5' RACE reads, TCRdb lists one record per CDR3 protein. The sample lists tens of thousands of distinct CDR3 sequences, around 10% occurring once. Material for sequencing was whole blood. Every receptor here comes from an adult who was a healthcare worker with PCR-confirmed SARS-CoV-2 infection or an uninfected control (not recorded which). The conserved cysteine and the conserved F or W are not part of the CDR3 here. Size tells how often a clone was seen (once, few, many) or the class of an expanded clone, and some rows leave it out.

V: TRBV20-1
size: many
J: TRBJ2-7
CDR3: SAPRLSYEQY

V: TRBV30
size: few
J: TRBJ1-5
CDR3: AWSQGGPNQPQH

V: TRBV7-8
size: few
J: TRBJ1-2
CDR3: ASSFDMYGYT

V: TRBV29-1
size: many
J: TRBJ2-3
CDR3: SLQGTDTQY

V: TRBV6-5
size: many
J: TRBJ2-7
CDR3: ASSYSFSGGPEQY

V: TRBV25-1
size: many
J: TRBJ2-7
CDR3: ASRRGVSYEQY

V: TRBV19
size: few
J: TRBJ2-6
CDR3: ASSIEAGYGANVLT

V: TRBV7-3
size: many
J: TRBJ2-3
CDR3: ASSSQAGGSDTQY

V: TRBV6-5
size: many
J: TRBJ1-6
CDR3: ASSYSGKRWSYNSPLH

V: TRBV19
size: many
J: TRBJ2-3
CDR3: ASTRGAGTDTQY

V: TRBV28
size: many
J: TRBJ2-1
CDR3: ASGLNPGGEIGGDEQF

V: TRBV7-2
size: few
J: TRBJ2-3
CDR3: ASSPFWGGSTDTQY

V: TRBV29-1
size: few
J: TRBJ2-1
CDR3: SVEHGLAGAGEQF

V: TRBV5-1
size: many
J: TRBJ2-3
CDR3: ASGTGSTDTQY

V: TRBV4-1
size: many
J: TRBJ2-7
CDR3: ASSQGGDYSYEQY

V: TRBV19
size: many
J: TRBJ2-2
CDR3: ASRREADTGELF

V: TRBV7-9
size: few
J: TRBJ2-7
CDR3: ASSLAGGYEQY

V: TRBV3-1
size: .
J: TRBJ1-6
CDR3: ASSQGPPSRLH

V: TRBV5-4
size: many
J: TRBJ2-7
CDR3: ASSLAVAGTYEQY

V: TRBV19
size: many
J: TRBJ2-2
CDR3: ASRDIADTNTGELF

V: TRBV11-3
size: .
J: TRBJ2-2
CDR3: ASSLDAGLVRAGELF

V: TRBV18
size: many
J: TRBJ2-3
CDR3: ASSPGTDTQY

V: TRBV6-2/TRBV6-3
size: many
J: TRBJ1-2
CDR3: ASSLELNYGYT

V: TRBV11-2
size: many
J: TRBJ1-4
CDR3: ASSLGRRVGEKLF

V: TRBV6-2/TRBV6-3
size: once
J: TRBJ1-1
CDR3: ASSLGRYGQNTEAF

V: TRBV7-2
size: many
J: TRBJ2-7
CDR3: ASTRGGQGTYEQY

V: TRBV7-9
size: .
J: TRBJ1-2
CDR3: ASSLLPRGYGYT

V: TRBV25-1
size: few
J: TRBJ2-7
CDR3: ASSEGGTYYEQY

V: TRBV20-1
size: many
J: TRBJ2-2
CDR3: SARDGGRGYTGELF

V: TRBV20-1
size: many
J: TRBJ1-3
CDR3: SAQEGAGNTIY

V: TRBV20-1
size: many
J: TRBJ2-3
CDR3: SAWTSGGTGDTQY

V: TRBV2
size: many
J: TRBJ2-6
CDR3: ASSGDIQGVLT

V: TRBV7-2
size: .
J: TRBJ2-1
CDR3: ASSPSESANEQF

V: TRBV29-1
size: many
J: TRBJ2-5
CDR3: SVGRTQETQY

V: TRBV10-3
size: few
J: TRBJ2-5
CDR3: AISDPPSGDGETQY

V: TRBV7-9
size: many
J: TRBJ2-3
CDR3: ASSSGLAADTQY

V: TRBV7-6
size: many
J: TRBJ2-1
CDR3: ASSLLAGGPVVQRYNEQF

V: TRBV6-6
size: .
J: TRBJ2-5
CDR3: ASSPGGGAQETQY

V: TRBV29-1
size: .
J: TRBJ2-7
CDR3: SPHRAGQPYEQY

V: TRBV15
size: many
J: TRBJ2-7
CDR3: ATSRKQTGAKEQY

V: TRBV10-3
size: many
J: TRBJ2-1
CDR3: AISETAGAPGEQF

V: TRBV7-3
size: many
J: TRBJ2-3
CDR3: ASSLGGTSGSTDTQY

V: TRBV20-1
size: many
J: TRBJ2-2
CDR3: SARNNRGELF

V: TRBV29-1
size: .
J: TRBJ2-1
CDR3: SDLGGGQF

V: TRBV10-3
size: .
J: TRBJ2-1
CDR3: AITSEPYNEQF

V: TRBV5-8
size: few
J: TRBJ1-2
CDR3: ASSPGGDGYT

V: TRBV7-3
size: many
J: TRBJ2-1
CDR3: ASSLRVGQSIEQF

V: TRBV5-1
size: many
J: TRBJ1-1
CDR3: ASWTQDRGYTEAF

V: TRBV7-2
size: .
J: TRBJ1-2
CDR3: ASSAQTTGRDYGYT

V: TRBV11-3
size: many
J: TRBJ2-1
CDR3: ASSLAPSYNEQF

V: TRBV19
size: many
J: TRBJ2-1
CDR3: ASRPLSEGNEQF

V: TRBV3-1
size: many
J: TRBJ2-3
CDR3: ASSQAGYQDTQY

V: TRBV14
size: many
J: TRBJ1-1
CDR3: ASSLITGRMNTEAF

V: TRBV3-1
size: many
J: TRBJ1-6
CDR3: ASGTGWLSSPLH

V: TRBV30
size: few
J: TRBJ2-2
CDR3: AWSDQGFGELF

V: TRBV11-2
size: .
J: TRBJ2-3
CDR3: ASSLTSGGHTDTQY

V: TRBV29-1
size: .
J: TRBJ2-7
CDR3: SVGGAVINPYEQY

V: TRBV7-3
size: few
J: TRBJ2-1
CDR3: ASSLGAGVAFSNEQF